This T cell receptor beta chain was found in a study of beta chain features in type 1 diabetes. Study overall: Patients and healthy donors were similar in age, gender and cell yields.

Study outcomes and limitations: More deletions and fewer insertions at VDJ junctions were found in patients with type 1 diabetes. Type 1 diabetes patients had TCRB CDR3s that were shorter (moderately but significantly so) in all four CD4+ subsets. Among patients, naive, central memory and Treg TCRB repertoires appeared more similar than among healthy donors.

Expressed TCRB transcripts were sequenced after all isolated RNA was converted to cDNA. TCRdb's table, derived via immunoSEQ multiplex PCR, lists solely in-frame clones and lacks some. The table has almost 350,000 clones, roughly 9% seen once. In the case of this clone: No antigen is known for it. Other DNA sequences within the sample encode an identical CDR3.

The V gene lost 0 bases and the J gene lost 2 bases, with 8 bases spanning the gap. This CDR3 has 14 amino acids. Germline V gene lookup returns CDR1 SGHRS and CDR2 YFSETQ. The receptor's source is a man aged 30 to 45 with type 1 diabetes. Sequencing used central memory CD4+ T cells from blood. This chain joins TRBV5-1 and TRBJ2-5; a weak D match, TRBD2 (6 bases). The CDR3: CASSLAGDQETQYF. In nucleotides, the CDR3 is TGCGCCAGCAGCTTGGCGGGGGATCAAGAGACCCAGTACTTC.